This T cell receptor beta chain was captured in a study of blood T cell repertoires in COVID-19. Germline CDR1 and CDR2: SGHVS and FNYEAQ. This CDR3 comprises 17 residues. Trimming left V 0 bases short and J 2 bases short, with 16 bases between. Measured with immunoSEQ multiplex PCR; TCRdb has only the in-frame clones, and not every one. The data hold 430,000 or so clones, with around 87% observed a single time. The rearrangement links TRBV7-6 to TRBJ1-1, with a tentative D call TRBD1 (6 bases). Sequencing used PBMCs or T cells enriched from blood (not recorded which). This clonotype was obtained from a woman aged 40 to 50 who had recovered from COVID-19. The CDR3 coding sequence is TGTGCCAGCAGCTTAGCGCTGTTGGGGGCGGCAAACACTGAAGCTTTCTTT. It yields the protein CASSLALLGAANTEAFF.